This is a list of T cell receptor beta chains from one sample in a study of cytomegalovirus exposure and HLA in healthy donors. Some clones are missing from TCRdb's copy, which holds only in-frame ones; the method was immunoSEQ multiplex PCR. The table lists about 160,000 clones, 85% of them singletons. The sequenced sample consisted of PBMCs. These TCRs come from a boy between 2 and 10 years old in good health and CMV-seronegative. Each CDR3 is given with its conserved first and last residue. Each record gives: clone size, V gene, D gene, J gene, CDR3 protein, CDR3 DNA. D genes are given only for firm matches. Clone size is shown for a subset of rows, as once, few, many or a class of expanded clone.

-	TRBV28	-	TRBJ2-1	CASSFPGTIWYNEQFF	TGTGCCAGCAGTTTTCCCGGGACAATTTGGTACAATGAGCAGTTCTTC
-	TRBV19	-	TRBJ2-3	CASSSSVSTDTQYF	TGTGCCAGTAGTTCCTCAGTAAGCACAGATACGCAGTATTTT
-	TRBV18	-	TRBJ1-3	CASSQRGRGNTIYF	TGTGCCAGCTCCCAAAGGGGCCGAGGAAACACCATATATTTT
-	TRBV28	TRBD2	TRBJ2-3	CASSLSSAGGRNTQYF	TGTGCCAGCAGTTTGAGTTCGGCGGGAGGGCGGAATACGCAGTATTTT
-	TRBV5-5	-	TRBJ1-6	CASESLGGVGSPLHF	TGTGCCAGCGAATCTTTAGGGGGGGTCGGTTCACCCCTCCACTTT
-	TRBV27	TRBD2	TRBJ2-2	CASSPSGWGGNTGELFF	TGTGCCAGCAGTCCGTCGGGCTGGGGGGGGAACACCGGGGAGCTGTTTTTT
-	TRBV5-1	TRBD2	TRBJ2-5	CASSTLGTSSETQYF	TGCGCCAGCAGCACCTTAGGGACTAGTTCGGAGACCCAGTACTTC
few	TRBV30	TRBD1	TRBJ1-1	CAWGGQGNTEAFF	TGTGCCTGGGGGGGACAGGGGAACACTGAAGCTTTCTTT
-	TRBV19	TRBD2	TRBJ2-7	CASSAGLAVTYEQYF	TGTGCCAGTAGTGCGGGACTAGCGGTAACCTACGAGCAGTACTTC
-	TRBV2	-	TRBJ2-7	CASSEALQGARPYEQYF	TGTGCCAGCAGTGAAGCGCTTCAAGGGGCGCGCCCCTACGAGCAGTACTTC
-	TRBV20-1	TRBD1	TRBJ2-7	CSASTGDEQYF	TGCAGTGCCTCTACAGGGGACGAGCAGTACTTC
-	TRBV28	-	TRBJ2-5	CASSLSLQGQETQYF	TGTGCCAGCAGTTTATCTCTCCAGGGTCAAGAGACCCAGTACTTC
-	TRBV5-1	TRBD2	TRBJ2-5	CASSFGTSGGYGGQYF	TGCGCCAGCAGCTTTGGGACTAGCGGGGGGTACGGGGGCCAGTACTTC
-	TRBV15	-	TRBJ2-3	CATSTVGLASTDTQYF	TGTGCCACCAGCACCGTGGGACTTGCCAGCACAGATACGCAGTATTTT
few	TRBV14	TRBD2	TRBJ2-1	CASSRGLAGGKNYNEQFF	TGTGCCAGCAGCCGGGGACTAGCGGGAGGGAAAAACTACAATGAGCAGTTCTTC
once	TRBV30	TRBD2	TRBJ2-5	CAWALGLAGGAQYF	TGTGCCTGGGCGTTGGGACTAGCGGGTGGGGCCCAGTACTTC
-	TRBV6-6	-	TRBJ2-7	CASSYPGTYEQYF	TGTGCCAGCAGTTACCCGGGAACCTACGAGCAGTACTTC
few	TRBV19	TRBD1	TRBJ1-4	CASSKQGATNEKLFF	TGTGCCAGTAGTAAACAGGGGGCCACTAATGAAAAACTGTTTTTT
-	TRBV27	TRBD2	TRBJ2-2	CASTILLAGGATGELFF	TGTGCCAGCACCATCCTCCTGGCCGGGGGGGCGACCGGGGAGCTGTTTTTT
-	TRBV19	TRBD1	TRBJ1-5	CASSSRSGTGGSGNQPQHF	TGTGCCAGTAGTAGCAGATCCGGGACAGGGGGCTCTGGCAATCAGCCCCAGCATTTT
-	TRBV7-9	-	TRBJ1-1	CASSLAGAGPNCEAFF	TGTGCCAGCAGCTTAGCTGGGGCAGGGCCGAACTGTGAAGCTTTCTTT
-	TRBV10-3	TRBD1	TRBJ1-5	CAISATGGSNSNQPQHF	TGTGCCATCAGTGCAACAGGGGGCTCTAATAGCAATCAGCCCCAGCATTTT
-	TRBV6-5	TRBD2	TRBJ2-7	CASSYGTSFDEQYF	TGTGCCAGCAGTTACGGGACTAGTTTCGACGAGCAGTACTTC
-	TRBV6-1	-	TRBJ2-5	CASSDLWPTPGSTQYF	TGTGCCAGCAGTGATCTTTGGCCTACACCCGGGTCGACCCAGTACTTC
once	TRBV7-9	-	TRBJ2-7	CASSFHSYEQYF	TGTGCCAGCAGCTTTCACAGCTACGAGCAGTACTTC
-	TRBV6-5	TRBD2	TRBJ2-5	CASSSGGPGRETQYF	TGTGCCAGCAGTTCGGGGGGTCCAGGGAGAGAGACCCAGTACTTC
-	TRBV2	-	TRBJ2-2	CASRRSGELFF	TGTGCCAGCAGGAGGTCCGGGGAGCTGTTTTTT
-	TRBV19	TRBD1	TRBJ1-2	CASKPGTGATQGGYTF	TGTGCCAGCAAACCCGGGACAGGGGCCACCCAGGGCGGCTACACCTTC
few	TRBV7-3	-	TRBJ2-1	CASSLTPPGSYNEQFF	TGTGCCAGCAGCTTAACCCCCCCCGGGTCCTACAATGAGCAGTTCTTC
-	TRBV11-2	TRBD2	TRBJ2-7	CASSDRTSDHEQYF	TGTGCCAGCAGCGACAGGACTAGCGACCACGAGCAGTACTTC
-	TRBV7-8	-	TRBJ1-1	CASSLLEAQGGGEAFF	TGTGCCAGCAGCTTATTGGAGGCTCAGGGAGGTGGTGAAGCTTTCTTT
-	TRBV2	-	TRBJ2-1	CASSEGLAPLLYNEQFF	TGTGCCAGCAGTGAAGGGCTAGCTCCCCTCCTATACAATGAGCAGTTCTTC
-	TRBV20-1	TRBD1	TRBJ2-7	CSALQGEQYF	TGCAGTGCTTTACAGGGGGAGCAGTACTTC